This T cell receptor (beta chain) is from a study of blood T cell repertoires in COVID-19. Turning to the study itself: Researchers got acute and convalescent COVID-19 samples from the United States, Italy and Spain. T cells, B-cell-depleted T cells, or PBMCs provided the cDNA or gDNA that served as material.

Per the authors' pipeline: It was from reference gene primer amplification that nucleated cell counts were estimated. Assay: immunoSEQ multiplex PCR; the TCRdb copy retains only in-frame clones and omits some. From that table come the V and J calls and clone size; the DNA was used to work out D and trimming. Of 100,000 to 150,000 clones listed, 65% to 85% are singletons. This sequence originates from a woman older than 75 with acute or convalescent COVID-19. Sequenced material: peripheral blood.

The CDR3 is CASSDYRGKLFF. As DNA, the CDR3 is TGTGCCAGCAGCGACTACAGAGGAAAACTGTTTTTT. The rearrangement links TRBV5-4 to TRBJ1-4; D gene unclear. Between the trimmed V and J ends, which lost 4 bases and 10 bases, there was a span of 11 bases. Germline assignment: CDR1 SGHNT and CDR2 YYREEE (reference sequence). The CDR3 contains 12 residues.